Sequencing of this TCR beta chain was carried out in a study of blood T cell repertoires in COVID-19. Study-wide background: Acute-phase and convalescent COVID-19 samples originated in the United States, Italy and Spain. In each case, the material was cDNA or gDNA derived from T cells, B-cell-depleted T cells, or PBMCs.

A single count supports this clone. The CDR3 spans 17 residues. CDR1 is LGHNA, CDR2 YNFKEQ, per germline. Trimming cost V 2 bases and J 3 bases, with 14 bases left between them. Per the original data handling: Cell counts per sample came from amplifying reference gene primers. Assay used: immunoSEQ multiplex PCR; TCRdb lists only in-frame clones, some missing. V, J and clone size derive from that table, while D and trimming were established from the DNA sequence. This sample has 50,000 to 75,000 clones, with under 80% found just once. The sample consisted of peripheral blood. The chain combines TRBV4-2 with TRBJ2-6; D may be TRBD1 (6 bases). The source is a human donor in a cohort sampled during active COVID-19. DNA of the CDR3: TGTGCCAGCAGCCAATGGGCAGGGGATAATGGGGCCAACGTCCTGACTTTC. Protein product: CASSQWAGDNGANVLTF.